The entry that follows covers one TCR beta chain sequence. The data were obtained in a study of blood T cell repertoires in COVID-19. Turning to the study itself: Italy, Spain and the United States were the sources of the convalescent and acute COVID-19 samples. PBMCs, B-cell-depleted T cells, or T cells provided the cDNA or gDNA that made up the material.

Trimming cost V 3 bases and J 4 bases; bases outside gene matches: 4. Per germline, CDR1 MNHEY and CDR2 SMNVEV (reference sequence). This CDR3 region has 14 residues. Authors' processing steps: Amplification of reference gene primers was used by the study to estimate nucleated cell counts. The method was immunoSEQ multiplex PCR; TCRdb's version includes in-frame clones alone and lacks a portion of them. V and J calls and clone size are those listed in that table; D and trimming were worked out from the DNA. The sample includes about 310,000 clones, approximately 87% of them seen just once. V gene TRBV27 combines with J gene TRBJ2-3; 7 bases agree with TRBD1. The sequenced sample consisted of peripheral blood. The receptor was isolated from a woman aged 50 to 60 who had recovered from COVID-19. As DNA, the CDR3 is TGTGCCAGCAGTTTTTCTACAGGGGCAGATACGCAGTATTTT. The encoded protein is CASSFSTGADTQYF.